This TCR beta chain emerged from a study of blood T cell repertoires in COVID-19. Across the study: The United States, Italy and Spain supplied acute and convalescent COVID-19 samples. Sample material is recorded as cDNA or gDNA derived from T cells, B-cell-depleted T cells, or PBMCs.

Original methodology: Counts of nucleated cells, estimated from reference gene primer amplification, were obtained. Generated by immunoSEQ multiplex PCR, the TCRdb table keeps only in-frame clones and is missing some. Clone size and V and J calls were adopted from that table, with D and trimming inferred from the DNA. The repertoire includes some 100,000 clones, 70% to 80% of them detected once, and 6.2% sits in the top ten. The V and J ends lost 0 bases and 5 bases respectively, with 5 bases between them. Looked up from germline, CDR1 is SGHRS and CDR2 is YFSETQ. This CDR3 is 12 amino acids long. This TCR was sampled from a man between 65 and 85 years old with acute or convalescent COVID-19. The sample consisted of peripheral blood. The rearrangement uses TRBV5-1 and TRBJ2-5; D is undetermined. In nucleotides, the CDR3 is TGCGCCAGCAGCTTGGATCGGGAGACCCAGTACTTC. The encoded protein is CASSLDRETQYF.